This entry lists 23 T cell receptor beta chains sequenced from one sample in a study of blood T cell repertoires in COVID-19. Clones were read by immunoSEQ multiplex PCR, and TCRdb kept only the in-frame ones, dropping some. The sample holds around 150,000 clones, approximately 90% seen once. Sequenced sample: peripheral blood. These receptor sequences come from a woman aged 55-75 years who had recovered from COVID-19.

The rearrangement links TRBV4-1 to TRBJ2-3, with 10 bases fitting TRBD2. The germline gives CDR1 MGHRA, CDR2 YSYEKL. J gave up 4 bases and V 1 base, and 5 bases lay outside the gene matches. CDR3 length equals 16 residues. DNA of the CDR3: TGCGCCAGCAGCCAAGCGTTAGCGGGGGGTTCAGATACGCAGTATTTT. Translation: CASSQALAGGSDTQYF.

V and J are TRBV5-1 and TRBJ1-4, with a tentative D call TRBD1 (6 bases). Trimming took off 0 bases at V and 2 bases at J, with 8 bases between the two ends. Germline V gives CDR1 SGHRS, CDR2 YFSETQ. There are 15 residues in the CDR3. The CDR3 here is CASSLAGETNEKLFF. Here the CDR3 DNA reads TGCGCCAGCAGCTTGGCAGGGGAGACTAATGAAAAACTGTTTTTT.

The V call is TRBV7-9, the J call TRBJ1-1; TRBD1 matches at 9 bases. Germline CDR1 and CDR2: SEHNR and FQNEAQ (reference sequence). V was pared by 8 bases and J by 2 bases, with 9 bases of the junction left unmatched. The CDR3 length is 15 residues. The CDR3 region has the DNA TGTGCCAGCGTACAGGGGGCGCGGATAAACACTGAAGCTTTCTTT. It codes for CASVQGARINTEAFF.

V gene TRBV7-6 combines with J gene TRBJ2-3; the D is unclear. CDR3 size: 14 residues. Germline V CDR1 and CDR2: SGHVS, FNYEAQ. With 5 bases removed from V and 4 bases from J, the gap between germline ends came to 13 bases. The CDR3 DNA follows: TGTGCCAGCAGCCCAGACCTACGGGCAGATACGCAGTATTTT. This encodes CASSPDLRADTQYF. The full variable domain, in which reference TRBV7-6 and TRBJ2-3 provide the parts outside the CDR3, is GAGVSQSPRYKVTKRGQDVALRCDPISGHVSLYWYRQALGQGPEFLTYFNYEAQQDKSGLPNDRFSAERPEGSISTLTIQRTEQRDSAMYRCASSPDLRADTQYFGPGTRLTVL.

The chain is built from TRBV23-1 and TRBJ1-5; 9 nucleotides match TRBD1. TRBV23-1 has ORF status, its function being uncertain. Trimming removed 3 bases from V and 5 bases from J; junction bases left unmatched: 8. CDR3 length equals 16 residues. Written as DNA, the CDR3 is TGCGCCAGCAGTCAGAGCCGGGACAGGGCCCATCAGCCCCAGCATTTT. Amino acids: CASSQSRDRAHQPQHF.

V usage is TRBV28 and J usage is TRBJ2-7; the D gene is possibly TRBD1 (6 bases). V lost 2 bases and J lost 3, with 8 bases in between. The CDR3 is made up of 13 amino acids. Germline CDR1 is MDHEN and CDR2 is SYDVKM. The CDR3 spells CASSLRGYYEQYF. The CDR3 DNA reads TGTGCCAGCAGTTTAAGGGGGTACTACGAGCAGTACTTC.

The chain is built from TRBV28 and TRBJ1-1, with D possibly TRBD1 on 5 matching bases. The CDR3 has 13 residues. Germline CDR1 MDHEN, CDR2 SYDVKM. The V end lost 6 bases, the J end lost 1 base, and 9 bases lay between the germline ends. The DNA of the CDR3 is TGTGCCAGCAGAACAACAGGGAACACTGAAGCTTTCTTT. Translating gives CASRTTGNTEAFF.

The chain employs TRBV3-1 (or the pseudogene TRBV3-2) and TRBJ1-3; no clear D gene. V was clipped by 2 bases and J by 0 bases, with 5 bases between them. Germline-derived CDR1 and CDR2 are LGHDT and YNNKEL (reference sequence). The CDR3 length is 14 residues. CDR3 region: CASSQMSSGNTIYF. CDR3 coding DNA: TGTGCCAGCAGCCAAATGAGCTCTGGAAACACCATATATTTT.

The gene calls are TRBV6-1 and TRBJ1-2; tentatively, D is TRBD1 (6 bases). The CDR3 runs to 13 residues. Trimming shortened V by 5 bases and J by 8 bases, and 15 bases separated the two germline ends. Looked up from germline, CDR1 is MNHNS and CDR2 is SASEGT. This CDR3 reads CASSSSQGGGYTF. The CDR3 DNA reads as TGTGCCAGCAGTTCATCACAGGGTGGAGGCTACACCTTC.

The CDR3 region is CASREAGSGNTIYF. The DNA for the CDR3 is TGTGCCAGCAGAGAGGCGGGTTCGGGAAACACCATATATTTT. The chain is built from TRBV6-5 and TRBJ1-3, with D hard to call. Germline assignment: CDR1 MNHEY and CDR2 SVGAGI. This CDR3 is built from 14 residues. V lost 6 bases, J lost 4 bases, and 13 bases lay in between.

The table lists this clone with a count of one. The chain couples TRBV15 to TRBJ2-5; the match to TRBD2 covers 12 bases. The CDR3 spans 20 residues. Germline assignment: CDR1 LNHNV and CDR2 YYDKDF (reference sequence). V shed 0 bases, J shed 1 base, and the junction held 12 bases outside the gene matches. The CDR3 reads CATSRDGVASGGVLQETQYF. CDR3 nucleotide sequence: TGTGCCACCAGCAGAGATGGAGTGGCTAGCGGGGGGGTCCTCCAAGAGACCCAGTACTTC.

The CDR3 region is CASLPQAGAYTDTQYF. In DNA, the CDR3 is TGTGCCAGTTTGCCGCAGGCGGGGGCCTACACAGATACGCAGTATTTT. V and J are TRBV19 and TRBJ2-3; D is possibly TRBD2 (7 bases). The CDR3 is made up of 16 amino acids. The germline gives CDR1 LNHDA, CDR2 SQIVND (reference sequence). Between the trimmed V and J ends, which lost 8 bases and 2 bases, there was a span of 20 bases.

J is TRBJ1-2 and V is TRBV5-6, with D perhaps TRBD1 (6 bases). The CDR3 consists of 13 residues. CDR1 and CDR2 (germline): SGHDT, YYEEEE. Between the trimmed V and J ends, which lost 4 bases and 5 bases, there was a span of 12 bases. DNA for the CDR3: TGTGCCAGCAGCGGACAGCCGGGGTATGGCTACACCTTC. This translates into CASSGQPGYGYTF.

The rearrangement joins TRBV24-1 to TRBJ1-2, with 7 positions matching TRBD1. J was trimmed by 4 bases and V by 3 bases; bases with no gene match: 7. CDR1 and CDR2 (germline): KGHDR, SFDVKD. The CDR3 sequence is 15 residues long. As DNA, the CDR3 is TGTGCCACCAGTGATCGTACAGGGGAAAGCTATGGCTACACCTTC. Translation: CATSDRTGESYGYTF.

The chain joins TRBV5-1 to TRBJ2-7, with 12 bases lining up with TRBD1. In germline, CDR1 is SGHRS, CDR2 YFSETQ. J was trimmed by 5 bases and V by 7 bases; bases with no gene match: 13. This CDR3 spans 16 amino acids. The CDR3 sequence is CASSSSPGQGADEQYF. The CDR3 coding sequence is TGCGCCAGCTCCTCGTCCCCGGGACAGGGGGCAGACGAGCAGTACTTC.

J is TRBJ2-1 and V is TRBV2; 10 positions agree with TRBD2. Germline V gene data show CDR1 as SNHLY and CDR2 as FYNNEI. The J segment lost 14 bases and the V segment lost 5 bases, leaving 12 bases of the junction unmatched. The CDR3 covers 14 residues. The CDR3 region has the DNA TGTGCCAGCAGTTTAGCGGGGGGCCGGGTCACCAAGTTCTTC. Translating gives CASSLAGGRVTKFF.

The rearrangement uses TRBV9 and TRBJ2-2; a weak D match, TRBD2 (5 bases). Trimming took 0 bases from V and 7 from J, leaving 7 bases between them. The germline gives CDR1 SGDLS, CDR2 YYNGEE. The CDR3 contains 13 residues. The CDR3 spells CASSVVGGGELFF. Written as DNA, the CDR3 is TGTGCCAGCAGCGTAGTTGGAGGCGGGGAGCTGTTTTTT.

J is TRBJ1-3 and V is TRBV29-1; no definite D call. The CDR3 is 12 residues long. The ends were cut back, 4 bases at V and 0 bases at J, with 4 bases in the middle. Germline loops: CDR1 SQVTM, CDR2 ANQGSEA. CDR3: CSVAVSGNTIYF. As DNA, the CDR3 is TGCAGCGTTGCGGTCTCTGGAAACACCATATATTTT.

Only one count was recorded for this clone. The chain links TRBV24-1 to TRBJ1-2; D unclear. This CDR3 comprises 12 residues. The V end lost 5 bases, the J end lost 4 bases, and 7 bases lay between the germline ends. CDR1 is KGHDR and CDR2 is SFDVKD in the germline V gene. As DNA, the CDR3 is TGTGCCACCAGTGCGGGTCCCTATGGCTACACCTTC. This codes for CATSAGPYGYTF.

The V and J genes are TRBV19 and TRBJ2-2; maybe TRBD2 (6 bases). The CDR3 runs to 16 residues. The ends were cut back, 7 bases at V and 4 bases at J, with 19 bases in the middle. Germline V gives CDR1 LNHDA, CDR2 SQIVND (reference sequence). The CDR3 DNA is TGTGCCAGTACAGGCGGCGCGGGATGGGGCACCGGGGAGCTGTTTTTT. The encoded protein is CASTGGAGWGTGELFF.

The J gene is TRBJ1-1, the V gene TRBV28; maybe TRBD1 (5 bases). CDR1 is MDHEN and CDR2 is SYDVKM in the germline V gene. This CDR3 region has 13 residues. V lost 5 bases to trimming and J lost 4 bases, with 11 bases between them. CDR3 region: CASSTRQFTEAFF. CDR3 in DNA: TGTGCCAGCAGTACACGACAGTTCACTGAAGCTTTCTTT.

This chain uses TRBV5-1 with TRBJ1-4; no definite D call. The CDR3 is 16 amino acids. V was shortened by 4 bases and J by 5 bases, with 18 bases between the two germline ends. Germline CDR1 reads SGHRS; CDR2 reads YFSETQ. The CDR3 nucleotides are TGCGCCAGCAGCCCGGGTAGCAAAGTCTTAAATGAAAAACTGTTTTTT. Translating gives CASSPGSKVLNEKLFF.

The V and J genes are TRBV6-1 and TRBJ1-2; 8 bases line up with TRBD1. This CDR3 contains 14 residues. Germline trimming cut 2 bases from V and 8 bases from J; bases unmatched to any gene: 7. The germline V gene encodes CDR1 MNHNS and CDR2 SASEGT. The CDR3 sequence is CASSELQGAGGYTF. CDR3 in DNA: TGTGCCAGCAGTGAACTCCAGGGGGCAGGAGGCTACACCTTC.